This T cell receptor beta chain was recorded in a study of CD8 T cells in ankylosing spondylitis. From germline, CDR1 is MNHNS and CDR2 SASEGT. V lost 5 bases and J 4 bases, leaving 14 bases between the germline ends. The CDR3 is 15 residues long. Quantitative 5'-RACE with molecular barcodes produced the TCR beta libraries. TCRdb re-derived calls from the 5' RACE reads in MiXCR, one entry per CDR3 protein. The sample lists about 66,000 distinct CDR3 sequences; approximately 5.7% were seen once. In regard to this clonotype: Its antigen is unidentified.

Overall study findings and caveats: Disease-linked clones were reportedly significantly enriched in matched ankylosing spondylitis synovial fluid. Reactive arthritis synovial fluid and blood previously showed some of these motif variants. Seemingly characteristic of ankylosing spondylitis blood was a TCR beta motif consisting of about 8 highly homologous variants.

The sequenced material came from synovial fluid, either unsorted or a sorted T cell fraction (not recorded which). The rearrangement uses TRBV6-1 and TRBJ2-2; the D gene is possibly TRBD2 (5 bases). This TCR derives from a male donor with ankylosing spondylitis. The CDR3 loop reads CASSPFGVGTGELFF. DNA for the CDR3: TGTGCCAGCAGTCCTTTCGGGGTCGGCACCGGGGAGCTGTTTTTT.